This TCR beta chain comes out of a study of blood T cells in healthy people across ages. A second PCR of 7 to 11 cycles used a sample-barcoded 5' primer and a J-beta primer mix. A template-switch adaptor that had 12 random nucleotides put a tag on each cDNA molecule. TCRdb called the 5' RACE reads again in MiXCR, with one record for every CDR3 protein. The sample has 600,000 to 800,000 distinct CDR3 sequences, more than 45% seen once. This clonotype was counted once. In germline, CDR1 is SGHTA, CDR2 FQGNSA. CDR3 length: 12 amino acids. This chain links TRBV7-2 with TRBJ2-7; D gene unclear. The assigned J gene may be wrong: the sequence end matches TRBJ2-5 better. The sequence came from a woman over 75 in good health. Source material: blood. This CDR3 is CASSLSEKTQYF. The CDR3 bases are TGTGCCAGCAGCTTAAGCGAAAAGACCCAGTACTTC.